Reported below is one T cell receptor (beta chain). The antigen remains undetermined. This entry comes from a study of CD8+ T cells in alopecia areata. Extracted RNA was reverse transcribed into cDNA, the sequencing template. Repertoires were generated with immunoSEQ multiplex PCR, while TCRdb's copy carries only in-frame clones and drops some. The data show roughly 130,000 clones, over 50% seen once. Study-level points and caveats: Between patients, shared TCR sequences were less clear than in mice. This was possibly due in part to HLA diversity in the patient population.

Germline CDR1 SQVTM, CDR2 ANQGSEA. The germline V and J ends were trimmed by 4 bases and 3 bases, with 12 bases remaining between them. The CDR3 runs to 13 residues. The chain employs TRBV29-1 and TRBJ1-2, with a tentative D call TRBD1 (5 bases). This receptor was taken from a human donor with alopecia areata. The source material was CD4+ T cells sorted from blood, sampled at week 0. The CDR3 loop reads CSVVQGWDYGYTF. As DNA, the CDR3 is TGCAGCGTTGTCCAGGGTTGGGACTATGGCTACACCTTC.